What follows are 26 T cell receptor beta chains derived from one specimen sequenced in a study of cytomegalovirus exposure and HLA in healthy donors. The primer mix had 60 Vbeta and 13 Jbeta primers. Assay: immunoSEQ multiplex PCR; the TCRdb copy retains only in-frame clones and omits some. This sample carries about 130,000 clones, over 9.5% of them seen once, and the ten largest clones take about 4.6%. The sequencing input was PBMCs. These receptors all stem from a woman aged 18-35 years in good health and CMV-seropositive.

This clone appeared a few times. The J gene is TRBJ2-7, the V gene TRBV7-9, with D unclear. Germline loops: CDR1 SEHNR, CDR2 FQNEAQ (reference sequence). The CDR3 has 13 amino acids. Between the trimmed V and J ends, which lost 1 base and 5 bases, there was a span of 9 bases. The CDR3 here is CASSLGARDEQYF. In DNA form, the CDR3 reads TGTGCCAGCAGCTTAGGGGCGCGAGACGAGCAGTACTTC. Full variable domain (missing parts from reference TRBV7-9 and TRBJ2-7): DTGVSQNPRHKITKRGQNVTFRCDPISEHNRLYWYRQTLGQGPEFLTYFQNEAQLEKSRLLSDRFSAERPKGSFSTLEIQRTEQGDSAMYLCASSLGARDEQYFGPGTRLTVT.

V and J are TRBV10-3 and TRBJ2-3, with D unclear. Germline values: CDR1 ENHRY, CDR2 SYGVKD. V dropped 5 bases and J dropped 5 bases, with 5 bases sitting between them. This CDR3 region has 11 residues. The CDR3 sequence is CAISSLDTQYF. The CDR3 bases are TGTGCCATCAGTTCCCTAGATACGCAGTATTTT.

In its sample, this clone was seen a few times. The chain carries TRBV28 and TRBJ1-2; weak D call: TRBD1 (5 bases). The CDR3 consists of 14 residues. V was cut by 5 bases and J by 4 bases, with 14 bases left in between. Germline V gene sequence: CDR1 MDHEN, CDR2 SYDVKM. The CDR3 DNA reads as TGTGCCAGCAGTCCAGCTCGGACACTCTATGGCTACACCTTC. Translating gives CASSPARTLYGYTF.

The chain joins TRBV5-1 to TRBJ2-3; D is unresolved. The ends were cut back, 4 bases at V and 0 bases at J, with 18 bases in the middle. The CDR3 length is 17 residues. Germline V gene sequence: CDR1 SGHRS, CDR2 YFSETQ. The CDR3 is CASSLLTRGSSTDTQYF. The CDR3 DNA reads TGCGCCAGCAGCCTACTGACCAGAGGATCTAGCACAGATACGCAGTATTTT.

This clone was counted only a few times. The chain joins TRBV9 to TRBJ2-7, with 7 bases fitting TRBD2. After removal of 5 bases from V and 6 bases from J, the junction contained 14 bases not matched to a gene. Germline values: CDR1 SGDLS, CDR2 YYNGEE. There are 15 residues in the CDR3. CDR3 coding DNA: TGTGCCAGCAGAGGGATTACGGGGACGGGGGGCGAGCAGTACTTC. This sequence encodes CASRGITGTGGEQYF.

The V call is TRBV6-5, the J call TRBJ2-5; D gene unclear. CDR1 and CDR2 from the germline V gene are MNHEY and SVGAGI. The ends were cut back, 0 bases at V and 7 bases at J, with 9 bases in the middle. CDR3 length: 13 amino acids. The CDR3 loop reads CASSYSSRATQYF. CDR3 nucleotide sequence: TGTGCCAGCAGTTACTCCTCGCGAGCGACCCAGTACTTC.

The genes are TRBV7-3 and TRBJ2-1, with D possibly being TRBD1 (6 bases). Germline V gene lookup returns CDR1 SGHTA and CDR2 FQGTGA. Trimming took off 4 bases at V and 3 bases at J, with 13 bases between the two ends. This CDR3 spans 15 amino acids. CDR3 in DNA: TGTGCCAGCAGCTCCCGGGACACCCTCTACAATGAGCAGTTCTTC. It encodes CASSSRDTLYNEQFF.

The V gene is TRBV7-2, the J gene TRBJ2-7, with 9 nucleotides matching TRBD2. The CDR3 length is 16 residues. Germline values: CDR1 SGHTA, CDR2 FQGNSA. V trimming: 0 bases; J trimming: 4 bases; junction bases outside the gene matches: 7. The CDR3, as DNA: TGTGCCAGCAGCTTAGCGCTTGTTAGCGGGAGTTACGAGCAGTACTTC. Translated: CASSLALVSGSYEQYF.

A few counts support this clone. The gene calls are TRBV19 and TRBJ1-3, with D possibly matching TRBD1 (5 bases). In germline, CDR1 is LNHDA, CDR2 SQIVND (reference sequence). With 4 bases removed from V and 1 base from J, the gap between germline ends came to 8 bases. The CDR3 totals 14 residues. The CDR3 reads CASSNTGSGNTIYF. The CDR3 nucleotides read TGTGCCAGTAGTAACACAGGATCTGGAAACACCATATATTTT.

The chain links TRBV30 to TRBJ2-6; possibly TRBD2 for D (6 bases). V lost 8 bases and J lost 2, with 13 bases in between. The CDR3 is made up of 14 amino acids. Germline V gene lookup returns CDR1 GTSNPN and CDR2 SVGIG (reference sequence). In DNA form, the CDR3 reads TGTGCCCGGACCGGGGGAACTGGGGCCAACGTCCTGACTTTC. Its translation: CARTGGTGANVLTF. Based on the CDR3 plus reference TRBV30 and TRBJ2-6, the full variable domain is SQTIHQWPATLVQPVGSPLSLECTVEGTSNPNLYWYRQAAGRGLQLLFYSVGIGQISSEVPQNLSASRPQDRQFILSSKKLLLSDSGFYLCARTGGTGANVLTFGAGSRLTVL.

The chain employs TRBV10-2 and TRBJ2-1; no firm D call. Germline V lookup: CDR1 WSHSY, CDR2 SAAADI. The CDR3 loop spans 15 amino acids. Trimming removed 1 base from V and 0 bases from J, with 7 bases in between. Here the CDR3 DNA reads TGCGCCAGCAGTGAGTATGTTAGCTCCTACAATGAGCAGTTCTTC. Translating gives CASSEYVSSYNEQFF.

V and J are TRBV15 and TRBJ2-5; the D is unclear. The CDR3 is 13 amino acids. Germline lookup yields CDR1 LNHNV and CDR2 YYDKDF (reference sequence). The germline V and J ends were trimmed by 3 bases and 2 bases, with 7 bases remaining between them. CDR3 DNA: TGTGCCACCAGCAGCGCAGGTCAAGAGACCCAGTACTTC. As protein: CATSSAGQETQYF.

This clone showed up just a few times. J is TRBJ2-7 and V is TRBV5-6, with 7 bases that match TRBD1. Trimming removed 4 bases from V and 2 bases from J; junction bases left unmatched: 12. The CDR3 is made up of 16 amino acids. The germline V gene has CDR1 SGHDT and CDR2 YYEEEE. As DNA, the CDR3 is TGTGCCAGCAGCCCTTTACAGGGGCCCCGACCCTACGAGCAGTACTTC. This codes for CASSPLQGPRPYEQYF. The full variable domain, its missing parts supplied by reference TRBV5-6 and TRBJ2-7, is DAGVTQSPTHLIKTRGQQVTLRCSPKSGHDTVSWYQQALGQGPQFIFQYYEEEERQRGNFPDRFSGHQFPNYSSELNVNALLLGDSALYLCASSPLQGPRPYEQYFGPGTRLTVT.

V and J are TRBV30 and TRBJ1-2; D perhaps matches TRBD1 (6 bases). The germline V gene has CDR1 GTSNPN and CDR2 SVGIG (reference sequence). The CDR3 contains 13 residues. Trimming took off 4 bases at V and 7 bases at J, with 16 bases between the two ends. CDR3 sequence reads: CAWIQGFGVGYTF. CDR3 coding DNA: TGTGCCTGGATTCAGGGGTTCGGGGTTGGCTACACCTTC.

The sample holds many counts of this clone. The V gene is TRBV6-1, the J gene TRBJ2-3, with D perhaps matching TRBD1 (6 bases). V lost 1 base, J lost 2 bases, and 19 bases lay in between. Per germline, CDR1 MNHNS and CDR2 SASEGT. CDR3 size: 18 residues. CDR3 in DNA: TGTGCCAGCAGTGAAGAGTGGTGGGACAACTATTCCACAGATACGCAGTATTTT. It codes for CASSEEWWDNYSTDTQYF.

In its sample, this clone was seen a few times. This chain connects TRBV5-1 to TRBJ2-1; 7 nucleotides line up with TRBD2. J lost 3 bases, V lost 2 bases, and 2 bases had no gene match. The CDR3 is 14 amino acids. Germline assignment: CDR1 SGHRS and CDR2 YFSETQ. Written as DNA, the CDR3 is TGCGCCAGCAGCTTAGGACTAGACTACAATGAGCAGTTCTTC. Translation: CASSLGLDYNEQFF.

The chain uses TRBV9 and TRBJ1-3; D call uncertain. The CDR3 sequence is 15 residues long. Germline V gene sequence: CDR1 SGDLS, CDR2 YYNGEE. Trimming pared 3 bases from V and 2 bases from J, leaving 12 bases between. CDR3 nucleotide sequence: TGTGCCAGCAGCGCGGGAGGGTCGGCTGGAAACACCATATATTTT. Its translation: CASSAGGSAGNTIYF.

This clone was seen a few times. Other DNA sequences within the sample encode an identical CDR3. This CDR3 reads CASSVGGSGYEQYF. CDR3 in DNA: TGTGCCAGCAGCGTAGGTGGGAGTGGGTACGAGCAGTACTTC. This sequence joins TRBV9 and TRBJ2-7; possible D gene TRBD2, 5 bases. The CDR3 contains 14 residues. V shed 0 bases and J shed 4 bases, with 11 bases lying between them. Germline-derived CDR1 and CDR2 are SGDLS and YYNGEE.

J is TRBJ2-3 and V is TRBV10-3; D remains unclear. CDR1 ENHRY and CDR2 SYGVKD come from the germline V gene. Trimming left V 10 bases short and J 0 bases short, with 14 bases between. CDR3 length equals 14 residues. The CDR3 spells CATTQATSTDTQYF. In nucleotides, the CDR3 is TGTGCCACCACCCAAGCGACTAGCACAGATACGCAGTATTTT.

The chain uses TRBV5-1 and TRBJ2-7; TRBD1 might be the D (5 bases). Germline lookup yields CDR1 SGHRS and CDR2 YFSETQ. The ends were cut back, 0 bases at V and 2 bases at J, with 15 bases in the middle. The CDR3 is 16 residues long. The CDR3: CASSLVVGDSAYEQYF. CDR3 bases: TGCGCCAGCAGCTTGGTTGTGGGTGACAGCGCCTACGAGCAGTACTTC.

The chain couples TRBV4-2 to TRBJ1-2; 10 positions agree with TRBD1. CDR1 is LGHNA and CDR2 is YNFKEQ in the germline V gene. The CDR3 consists of 15 residues. V was pared by 4 bases and J by 4 bases, with 6 bases of the junction left unmatched. CDR3 in amino acids: CASSRDGTGAYGYTF. CDR3 nucleotide sequence: TGTGCCAGCAGCCGTGACGGGACAGGGGCCTATGGCTACACCTTC.

The chain uses TRBV5-4 and TRBJ2-6; D not certain. V lost 3 bases and J 6 bases, leaving 4 bases between the germline ends. The germline gives CDR1 SGHNT, CDR2 YYREEE (reference sequence). The CDR3 is made up of 12 amino acids. The CDR3 protein is CASSSLANVLTF. CDR3 DNA: TGTGCCAGCAGCTCCCTGGCCAACGTCCTGACTTTC.

This clone has more than one count but fewer than ten. V gene TRBV6-6 combines with J gene TRBJ1-2, with 8 bases matching TRBD1. The CDR3 sequence is 14 residues long. Looked up from germline, CDR1 is MNHNY and CDR2 is SVGAGI (reference sequence). J lost 2 bases, V lost 5 bases, and 4 bases had no gene match. The CDR3 DNA is TGTGCCAGCAGTGGACAGGGCCGAAACTATGGCTACACCTTC. Amino acids: CASSGQGRNYGYTF.

In its sample, this clone was seen a few times. The chain uses TRBV9 and TRBJ2-7; the D is unclear. The V and J ends lost 4 bases and 3 bases respectively, with 17 bases between them. This CDR3 is 15 amino acids long. CDR1 is SGDLS and CDR2 is YYNGEE in the germline V gene. The CDR3: CASSRNTQVGYEQYF. For the CDR3, the DNA is TGTGCCAGCAGCCGCAATACTCAGGTGGGCTACGAGCAGTACTTC. Supplemented by reference TRBV9 and TRBJ2-7, the full variable domain reads DSGVTQTPKHLITATGQRVTLRCSPRSGDLSVYWYQQSLDQGLQFLIQYYNGEERAKGNILERFSAQQFPDLHSELNLSSLELGDSALYFCASSRNTQVGYEQYFGPGTRLTVT.

The chain is built from TRBV30 and TRBJ1-2; 7 bases match TRBD1. The junction had 1 base not matched to a gene; V was cut back by 5 bases and J by 4 bases. The length of the CDR3 is 11 residues. The germline V gene has CDR1 GTSNPN and CDR2 SVGIG (reference sequence). The CDR3 loop is CAWDRAYGYTF. The CDR3 DNA reads TGTGCCTGGGACAGGGCCTATGGCTACACCTTC.

This chain links TRBV28 with TRBJ1-2, with D hard to call. The V end lost 6 bases, the J end lost 5 bases, and 22 bases lay between the germline ends. Germline CDR1 MDHEN, CDR2 SYDVKM. CDR3 length equals 16 residues. The CDR3 region has the DNA TGTGCCAGCAGGACCAGGCAGTCGTCGGCTGGATATGGCTACACCTTC. Translated, it gives CASRTRQSSAGYGYTF.